The rows below give T cell receptor beta chains drawn from one sample of a study of blood T cells in healthy people across ages. Via MiXCR, TCRdb re-called the 5' RACE reads, giving one row per CDR3 protein. The sample comprises about 720,000 distinct CDR3 sequences, around a quarter of which are singletons, and 3.7% rests with the top ten. The sample was also linked to a second study, of T cells of mothers and their children.

Sequencing input: blood. These receptors all stem from a boy younger than 18 in good health. Both conserved end residues are part of each CDR3. Each record gives: CDR3 protein, CDR3 DNA, J gene, D gene, CDR3 length, clone size, V gene. D genes are given only for firm matches. Only part of the rows carry a size: once, few, many, or a class if the clone is expanded.

CDR3 protein: CATSRDRGLSQPQHF
CDR3 DNA: TGTGCCACCAGCAGGGACAGGGGACTCTCTCAGCCCCAGCATTTT
J gene: TRBJ1-5
D gene: TRBD1
CDR3 length: 15
clone size: NA
V gene: TRBV15

CDR3 protein: CASSPLRNEQYF
CDR3 DNA: TGTGCCAGCAGTCCCCTCAGAAACGAGCAGTACTTC
J gene: TRBJ2-7
D gene: NA
CDR3 length: 12
clone size: few
V gene: TRBV27

CDR3 protein: CASSVIAGVGEQYF
CDR3 DNA: TGTGCCAGCAGCGTTATAGCGGGAGTTGGGGAGCAGTACTTC
J gene: TRBJ2-7
D gene: TRBD2
CDR3 length: 14
clone size: NA
V gene: TRBV3-1

CDR3 protein: CSYAGTGYGYTF
CDR3 DNA: TGCAGCTATGCCGGGACAGGGTATGGCTACACCTTC
J gene: TRBJ1-2
D gene: TRBD1
CDR3 length: 12
clone size: few
V gene: TRBV29-1

CDR3 protein: CASSDTKGAKNIQYF
CDR3 DNA: TGTGCCAGCAGCGATACAAAGGGAGCCAAAAACATTCAATACTTC
J gene: TRBJ2-4
D gene: NA
CDR3 length: 15
clone size: NA
V gene: TRBV12-3/TRBV12-4

CDR3 protein: CASSLSISGSMYNEQFF
CDR3 DNA: TGTGCCAGCAGCTTAAGTATTAGCGGGAGTATGTACAATGAGCAGTTCTTC
J gene: TRBJ2-1
D gene: TRBD2
CDR3 length: 17
clone size: many
V gene: TRBV7-6

CDR3 protein: CASSLPGGLGSYEQYF
CDR3 DNA: TGTGCCAGCAGTTTACCCGGCGGGTTAGGGAGCTACGAGCAGTACTTC
J gene: TRBJ2-7
D gene: NA
CDR3 length: 16
clone size: few
V gene: TRBV27

CDR3 protein: CASNQRDTTYEQYF
CDR3 DNA: TGCGCCAGCAACCAGAGGGACACGACCTACGAGCAGTACTTC
J gene: TRBJ2-7
D gene: NA
CDR3 length: 14
clone size: few
V gene: TRBV4-1

CDR3 protein: CASTTTGGQYFEKLFF
CDR3 DNA: TGTGCCAGCACCACGACTGGAGGACAGTATTTTGAAAAACTGTTTTTT
J gene: TRBJ1-4
D gene: NA
CDR3 length: 16
clone size: NA
V gene: TRBV21-1

CDR3 protein: CASSPRGLVYNEQFF
CDR3 DNA: TGTGCCAGCAGCCCTCGGGGGCTGGTCTACAATGAGCAGTTCTTC
J gene: TRBJ2-1
D gene: NA
CDR3 length: 15
clone size: NA
V gene: TRBV9

CDR3 protein: CASSDYTGTGPYEQYF
CDR3 DNA: TGTGCCAGCAGTGATTATACCGGGACGGGCCCCTACGAGCAGTACTTC
J gene: TRBJ2-7
D gene: NA
CDR3 length: 16
clone size: NA
V gene: TRBV25-1

CDR3 protein: CASSLVGTGDSNQPQHF
CDR3 DNA: TGTGCCAGCAGCTTAGTCGGGACAGGGGATAGCAATCAGCCCCAGCATTTT
J gene: TRBJ1-5
D gene: TRBD1
CDR3 length: 17
clone size: NA
V gene: TRBV7-9

CDR3 protein: CASSQDPGTSYEQYF
CDR3 DNA: TGCGCCAGCAGCCAAGATCCGGGGACCTCCTACGAGCAGTACTTC
J gene: TRBJ2-7
D gene: NA
CDR3 length: 15
clone size: NA
V gene: TRBV4-3

CDR3 protein: CASSGPDKLEEKLFF
CDR3 DNA: TGTGCCAGCAGCGGGCCGGACAAATTGGAGGAAAAACTGTTTTTT
J gene: TRBJ1-4
D gene: NA
CDR3 length: 15
clone size: NA
V gene: TRBV7-9

CDR3 protein: CASNGLAGDTQYF
CDR3 DNA: TGTGCCAGCAACGGACTAGCGGGAGATACGCAGTATTTT
J gene: TRBJ2-3
D gene: TRBD2
CDR3 length: 13
clone size: NA
V gene: TRBV2

CDR3 protein: CASSQAHGGQGTQYF
CDR3 DNA: TGCGCCAGCAGCCAAGCTCATGGGGGGCAGGGGACCCAGTACTTC
J gene: TRBJ2-5
D gene: NA
CDR3 length: 15
clone size: few
V gene: TRBV4-3

CDR3 protein: CASSLVTDYGYTF
CDR3 DNA: TGCGCCAGCAGCTTGGTCACAGACTATGGCTACACCTTC
J gene: TRBJ1-2
D gene: NA
CDR3 length: 13
clone size: NA
V gene: TRBV5-1

CDR3 protein: CASSLDRGFGELFF
CDR3 DNA: TGCGCCAGCAGCCTTGACAGGGGCTTCGGGGAGCTGTTTTTT
J gene: TRBJ2-2
D gene: TRBD1
CDR3 length: 14
clone size: NA
V gene: TRBV4-1

CDR3 protein: CASSLEGEETQYF
CDR3 DNA: TGCGCCAGCAGCTTGGAGGGTGAAGAGACCCAGTACTTC
J gene: TRBJ2-5
D gene: NA
CDR3 length: 13
clone size: few
V gene: TRBV5-1

CDR3 protein: CASSPGSSYEQCF
CDR3 DNA: TGTGCCAGCAGCCCCGGGTCATCCTACGAGCAGTGCTTC
J gene: TRBJ2-5
D gene: NA
CDR3 length: 13
clone size: NA
V gene: TRBV13

CDR3 protein: CSARDLQGPLQETQYF
CDR3 DNA: TGCAGTGCTAGAGATCTCCAGGGTCCCCTCCAAGAGACCCAGTACTTC
J gene: TRBJ2-5
D gene: NA
CDR3 length: 16
clone size: NA
V gene: TRBV20-1

CDR3 protein: CASSVDSETQYF
CDR3 DNA: TGTGCCAGCAGCGTAGACTCCGAGACCCAGTACTTC
J gene: TRBJ2-5
D gene: NA
CDR3 length: 12
clone size: NA
V gene: TRBV9

CDR3 protein: CSARDGYTF
CDR3 DNA: TGCAGTGCTAGAGATGGCTACACCTTC
J gene: TRBJ1-2
D gene: NA
CDR3 length: 9
clone size: NA
V gene: TRBV20-1

CDR3 protein: CASSLATSGIQETQYF
CDR3 DNA: TGTGCCAGCAGCTTAGCAACTAGCGGGATCCAAGAGACCCAGTACTTC
J gene: TRBJ2-5
D gene: TRBD2
CDR3 length: 16
clone size: few
V gene: TRBV7-2

CDR3 protein: CASSSIWGTANTEAFF
CDR3 DNA: TGTGCCAGCAGCTCGATCTGGGGGACGGCGAACACTGAAGCTTTCTTT
J gene: TRBJ1-1
D gene: NA
CDR3 length: 16
clone size: NA
V gene: TRBV7-2

CDR3 protein: CAISAGQTYEQYF
CDR3 DNA: TGTGCCATCAGCGCGGGGCAGACCTACGAGCAGTACTTC
J gene: TRBJ2-7
D gene: NA
CDR3 length: 13
clone size: NA
V gene: TRBV10-3

CDR3 protein: CASTDLTGLYGYTF
CDR3 DNA: TGTGCCAGTACCGATCTGACAGGGCTCTATGGCTACACCTTC
J gene: TRBJ1-2
D gene: TRBD1
CDR3 length: 14
clone size: NA
V gene: TRBV19

CDR3 protein: CASSFGTGERKLFF
CDR3 DNA: TGTGCCAGCAGTTTTGGGACAGGGGAAAGAAAACTGTTTTTT
J gene: TRBJ1-4
D gene: TRBD1
CDR3 length: 14
clone size: NA
V gene: TRBV28

CDR3 protein: CASSPGQGAMNTEAFF
CDR3 DNA: TGCGCCAGCAGCCCAGGACAGGGGGCTATGAACACTGAAGCTTTCTTT
J gene: TRBJ1-1
D gene: TRBD1
CDR3 length: 16
clone size: NA
V gene: TRBV5-1

CDR3 protein: CASSSGFRETQYF
CDR3 DNA: TGTGCCAGCAGTTCGGGGTTTAGAGAGACCCAGTACTTC
J gene: TRBJ2-5
D gene: NA
CDR3 length: 13
clone size: few
V gene: TRBV12-3/TRBV12-4

CDR3 protein: CASSLRTSGNNEQFF
CDR3 DNA: TGTGCCAGCAGTCTACGGACTAGCGGGAACAATGAGCAGTTCTTC
J gene: TRBJ2-1
D gene: TRBD2
CDR3 length: 15
clone size: few
V gene: TRBV12-3/TRBV12-4

CDR3 protein: CASSPGGRESYNEQFF
CDR3 DNA: TGCGCCAGCAGCCCCGGAGGGCGGGAGAGCTACAATGAGCAGTTCTTC
J gene: TRBJ2-1
D gene: TRBD2
CDR3 length: 16
clone size: NA
V gene: TRBV5-1

CDR3 protein: CASSPSGGFIYTGELFF
CDR3 DNA: TGTGCCAGCAGCCCTTCAGGGGGGTTCATTTACACCGGGGAGCTGTTTTTT
J gene: TRBJ2-2
D gene: NA
CDR3 length: 17
clone size: NA
V gene: TRBV13

CDR3 protein: CASSLSGGTADTQYF
CDR3 DNA: TGTGCCAGCAGCTTAAGCGGGGGGACCGCAGATACGCAGTATTTT
J gene: TRBJ2-3
D gene: TRBD2
CDR3 length: 15
clone size: few
V gene: TRBV7-3